This T cell receptor beta chain is from a study of T cells in Graves' hyperthyroidism and ophthalmopathy. The CDR3 is 12 residues long. The germline V gene has CDR1 SQVTM and CDR2 ANQGSEA. Trimming left V 7 bases short and J 3 bases short, with 13 bases between. RNA transcripts served as the template for amplifying TCR beta CDR3 regions. During a first-round RT-PCR of the TCR CDR3, the HTBI primer set was used. TCRdb re-called the multiplex PCR reads through MiXCR, storing one row per CDR3 protein. The table includes hundreds of thousands of distinct CDR3 sequences, around 39% detected once. Sequencing input: blood. This receptor was taken from a man between 18 and 35 years old with Graves' hyperthyroidism. The chain carries TRBV29-1 and TRBJ2-7; D might be TRBD1 or TRBD2, each matching 5 bases. CDR3 nucleotide sequence: TGCAGCGCCGAGGGACGGTTCTACGAGCAGTACTTC. Translating it yields CSAEGRFYEQYF.